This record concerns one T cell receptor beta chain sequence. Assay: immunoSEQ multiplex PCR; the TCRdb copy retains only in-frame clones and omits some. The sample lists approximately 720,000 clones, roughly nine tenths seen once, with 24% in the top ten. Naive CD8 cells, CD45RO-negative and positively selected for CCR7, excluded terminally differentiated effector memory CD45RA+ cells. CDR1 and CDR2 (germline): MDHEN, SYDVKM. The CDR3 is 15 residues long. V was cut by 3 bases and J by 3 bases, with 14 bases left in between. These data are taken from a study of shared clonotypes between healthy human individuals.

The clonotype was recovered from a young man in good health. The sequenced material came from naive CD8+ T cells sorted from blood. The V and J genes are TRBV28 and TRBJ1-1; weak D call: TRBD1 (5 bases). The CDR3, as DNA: TGTGCCAGCAGTTTTCGACAGTTGATAGACACTGAAGCTTTCTTT. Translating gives CASSFRQLIDTEAFF.